Below are 5 T cell receptor beta chains sequenced from a single sample in a study of T cell repertoires in cytomegalovirus infection. MiXCR, run by TCRdb on the reads, gives a single entry per CDR3 protein. The data show 85,000 to 120,000 distinct CDR3 sequences, 16% seen once. Sequenced sample: PBMCs. The receptors were sampled from a human donor in good health (CMV status not recorded). Some clones in this sample may be carry-over from other donors' samples.

This clonotype was recorded a few times. The gene calls are TRBV6-5 and TRBJ1-3; D call uncertain. Deletions cut 4 bases from V and 2 bases from J, with 12 bases between. This CDR3 region has 15 residues. The germline gives CDR1 MNHEY, CDR2 SVGAGI. The CDR3 protein is CASSSSMLTGNTIYF. CDR3 bases: TGTGCCAGCAGTTCATCGATGCTCACTGGAAACACCATATATTTT.

This clonotype was recorded a few times. The chain carries TRBV20-1 and TRBJ2-7; 10 nucleotides line up with TRBD1. This CDR3 is 15 amino acids long. Germline V gene lookup returns CDR1 DFQATT and CDR2 SNEGSKA (reference sequence). With V trimmed by 5 bases and J by 3 bases, 10 bases remained unmatched. The CDR3 protein is CSALTGQGGFYEQYF. The CDR3 DNA follows: TGCAGTGCTTTGACTGGACAGGGGGGTTTCTACGAGCAGTACTTC.

At least ten counts were recorded for this clonotype. The J gene is TRBJ2-3, the V gene TRBV12-3 or TRBV12-4; D is uncertain. V dropped 5 bases and J dropped 0 bases, with 12 bases sitting between them. This CDR3 is built from 15 residues. The CDR3 sequence: CASSPQGLSTDTQYF. CDR3 DNA sequence: TGTGCCAGCAGTCCCCAAGGTTTGAGCACAGATACGCAGTATTTT.

At least ten counts were recorded for this clonotype. The junction differs from germline at one of its ends, possibly a read error. The chain uses TRBV7-7 and TRBJ2-1; TRBD2 is a possible D gene (6 bases). CDR3 size: 15 residues. Germline values: CDR1 SSHAT, CDR2 FNYEAQ (reference sequence). CDR3 bases: TGTGCTAGCAGCTTAGATACTAGCTTTAATAATGAGCAGTTCTTC. It is translated as CASSLDTSFNNEQFF.

The genes are TRBV7-3 and TRBJ2-3; tentatively, D is TRBD1 or TRBD2 (5 bases each). The CDR3 consists of 16 residues. Germline CDR1 is SGHTA and CDR2 is FQGTGA. Trimming removed 5 bases from V and 6 bases from J, with 21 bases in between. The CDR3, as DNA: TGTGCCAGCAGCCCCGGGACGGGCCCTCGAGGGGATACGCAGTATTTT. Translated: CASSPGTGPRGDTQYF.